The 10 T cell receptor beta chains below all came from one sample that was sequenced in a study of blood T cell repertoires in COVID-19. TCRdb keeps only in-frame clones here, not all; method: immunoSEQ multiplex PCR. The table shows around 280,000 clones, with 70% to 90% occurring only once. The specimen sequenced was peripheral blood. The receptors were sampled from a woman between 50 and 59 years old with active or convalescent COVID-19.

V gene TRBV6-4 combines with J gene TRBJ2-2, with TRBD2 as a possible D gene (6 bases). Germline V CDR1 and CDR2: MRHNA, SNTAGT. The V end lost 6 bases, the J end lost 2 bases, and 10 bases lay between the germline ends. The CDR3 has 14 amino acids. CDR3 protein: CASRPSVNTGELFF. In nucleotides, the CDR3 is TGTGCCAGCAGACCTAGCGTTAACACCGGGGAGCTGTTTTTT.

V gene TRBV7-2 combines with J gene TRBJ1-2, with D possibly matching TRBD1 (5 bases). Per germline, CDR1 SGHTA and CDR2 FQGNSA. This CDR3 spans 15 amino acids. Deletions cut 4 bases from V and 2 bases from J, with 14 bases between. DNA for the CDR3: TGTGCCAGCAGCTCCCGATTGACAGAGAACTATGGCTACACCTTC. Translation gives CASSSRLTENYGYTF.

The V gene is TRBV7-7, the J gene TRBJ2-1; D ambiguous. V was pared by 3 bases and J by 0 bases, with 15 bases between. Germline V gives CDR1 SSHAT, CDR2 FNYEAQ (reference sequence). This CDR3 is 17 amino acids long. The CDR3 region is CASSLTTLPSSYNEQFF. The CDR3, as DNA: TGTGCCAGCAGCTTGACGACTTTACCGAGCTCCTACAATGAGCAGTTCTTC.

CDR3 residues: CASSMGTGWSSGANVLTF. The CDR3, as DNA: TGTGCCAGTAGTATGGGGACAGGGTGGAGCTCTGGGGCCAACGTCCTGACTTTC. This sequence joins TRBV19 and TRBJ2-6; 9 bases are a match to TRBD1. CDR3 size: 18 residues. The junction had 6 bases not matched to a gene; V was cut back by 3 bases and J by 0 bases. Germline V gene data show CDR1 as LNHDA and CDR2 as SQIVND (reference sequence). The full variable domain, with the rest looked up from reference TRBV19 and TRBJ2-6, is DGGITQSPKYLFRKEGQNVTLSCEQNLNHDAMYWYRQDPGQGLRLIYYSQIVNDFQKGDIAEGYSVSREKKESFPLTVTSAQKNPTAFYLCASSMGTGWSSGANVLTFGAGSRLTVL.

A single count supports this clone. The chain combines TRBV27 with TRBJ1-1, with no clear D. The CDR3 has 12 residues. Trimming left V 7 bases short and J 9 bases short, with 15 bases between. The germline gives CDR1 MNHEY, CDR2 SMNVEV (reference sequence). In DNA form, the CDR3 reads TGTGCCAGCAAATCGTCAGGTCCACAAGCTTTCTTT. Protein product: CASKSSGPQAFF.

The chain has TRBV7-2 and TRBJ2-3; 8 bases map to TRBD1. The CDR3 contains 15 residues. The V segment lost 0 bases and the J segment 4 bases; nucleotides outside the gene matches: 3. CDR1 is SGHTA and CDR2 is FQGNSA in the germline V gene. Here the CDR3 reads CASSLARGRADTQYF. The CDR3 DNA reads as TGTGCCAGCAGCTTAGCCAGGGGGCGCGCAGATACGCAGTATTTT.

V and J are TRBV5-1 and TRBJ2-2, with 9 bases that match TRBD1. From germline, CDR1 is SGHRS and CDR2 YFSETQ. This CDR3 comprises 16 residues. The ends lost 2 bases at V and 4 bases at J; junction bases unmatched: 6. CDR3 coding DNA: TGCGCCAGCAGCTTAACAGGGGGCGCGAGCACCGGGGAGCTGTTTTTT. This encodes CASSLTGGASTGELFF.

This clone was counted a few times. The V gene is TRBV10-1, the J gene TRBJ2-7; tentatively, D is TRBD2 (5 bases). Germline loops: CDR1 WNHNN, CDR2 SYGVQD (reference sequence). CDR3 length: 14 residues. The V and J ends lost 8 bases and 0 bases respectively, with 14 bases between them. The CDR3 DNA follows: TGCGCCAGCGCTGCCCAGCGGAGCTCCTACGAGCAGTACTTC. It yields the protein CASAAQRSSYEQYF.

The V gene is TRBV5-4, the J gene TRBJ1-1; 9 bases fit TRBD1. CDR3 length equals 15 residues. Per germline, CDR1 SGHNT and CDR2 YYREEE (reference sequence). Trimming took 4 bases from V and 5 from J; bases not matched to a gene: 9. This CDR3 reads CASSLKTGGRTEAFF. For the CDR3, the DNA is TGTGCCAGCAGCCTAAAGACAGGGGGGAGGACTGAAGCTTTCTTT.

The chain employs TRBV7-8 and TRBJ2-7, with 7 nucleotides matching TRBD1. Germline V gene sequence: CDR1 SGHVS, CDR2 FQNEAQ. The J segment lost 7 bases and the V segment lost 5 bases, leaving 17 bases of the junction unmatched. This CDR3 spans 16 amino acids. The CDR3 region has the DNA TGTGCCAGCAGCCCCGCCTACGACAGGGAGAGGAGAGAGCAGTACTTC. Its protein is CASSPAYDRERREQYF. The full variable domain, its missing parts supplied by reference TRBV7-8 and TRBJ2-7, is GAGVSQSPRYKVAKRGQDVALRCDPISGHVSLFWYQQALGQGPEFLTYFQNEAQLDKSGLPSDRFFAERPEGSVSTLKIQRTQQEDSAVYLCASSPAYDRERREQYFGPGTRLTVT.